This entry lists 5 T cell receptor beta chains sequenced from one sample in a study of naive and memory T cell subsets. Antigens for these TCRs are unknown. Study outcomes and limitations: Especially in CD8 cells, naive repertoires contained a few larger clonotypes, possibly CD45RA-re-expressing memory cells.

The beta constant-region primer was an equimolar mix of two oligonucleotides covering TRBC1 and TRBC2. The ligated cDNA underwent four PCR rounds using SP2 and nested alpha and beta constant-region primers. MiXCR was run by TCRdb on the UMI-ligation and nested PCR reads, yielding one entry per CDR3 protein. This sample has around 160,000 distinct CDR3 sequences; 20% to 25% occur once, and the top ten carry over 0.09%. Sequenced material: naive CD4+ T cells from blood. The receptors stem from a human donor in good health.

The V and J genes are TRBV6-2 or TRBV6-3 and TRBJ2-7; 9 bases line up with TRBD2. The ends lost 5 bases at V and 2 bases at J; junction bases unmatched: 7. The length of the CDR3 is 15 residues. Per the germline V gene, CDR1 is MNHEY and CDR2 is SVGEGT. CDR3 in amino acids: CASSDSGRRTYEQYF. The DNA of the CDR3 is TGTGCCAGCAGTGATAGCGGGAGACGAACCTACGAGCAGTACTTC.

This sequence joins TRBV20-1 and TRBJ2-2, with 9 bases identical to TRBD1. The CDR3 runs 14 residues. Trimming cost V 6 bases and J 6 bases; bases outside gene matches: 8. Germline V gene lookup returns CDR1 DFQATT and CDR2 SNEGSKA (reference sequence). In nucleotides, the CDR3 is TGCAGTGCCCCGCCCGGGACAGGGCCCGGGGAGCTGTTTTTT. The encoded protein is CSAPPGTGPGELFF.

The genes are TRBV7-9 and TRBJ1-2; D remains unclear. The germline V and J ends were trimmed by 5 bases and 4 bases, with 14 bases remaining between them. CDR1 and CDR2 from the germline V gene are SEHNR and FQNEAQ (reference sequence). CDR3 length equals 14 residues. CDR3 region: CASSPSALGYGYTF. For the CDR3, the DNA is TGTGCCAGCAGCCCCTCCGCGCTGGGCTATGGCTACACCTTC.

V gene TRBV12-3 or TRBV12-4 combines with J gene TRBJ1-5; tentative D call: TRBD1 (5 bases). V was cut by 11 bases and J by 8 bases, with 13 bases left in between. The CDR3 length is 11 residues. The chain's CDR3 is CAGDGAKPQHF. The CDR3 DNA reads TGTGCCGGGGACGGGGCAAAGCCCCAGCATTTT.

This sequence joins TRBV7-8 and TRBJ2-4; tentatively, D is TRBD1 (6 bases). V lost 5 bases and J 2 bases, leaving 7 bases between the germline ends. The CDR3 is made up of 13 amino acids. CDR1 is SGHVS and CDR2 is FQNEAQ in the germline V gene. CDR3 region: CASSTGPKNIQYF. Written as DNA, the CDR3 is TGTGCCAGCAGCACAGGGCCCAAAAACATTCAGTACTTC.